This T cell receptor beta chain was observed in a study of cytomegalovirus exposure and HLA in healthy donors. General study results and limits: Some highly shared sequence variants likely arose as a pipeline artifact. A reported reduction in N-insertions relative to the approximately 640-donor mean was seen in an Asian-associated ancestry cluster in a later analysis. Common viral pathogens (according to a later analysis) appeared linked to several of the most significant clusters. A list of roughly 160 TCR beta chains associated with cytomegalovirus was given.

As regards this clone: Its antigen is not known.

The CDR3 is made up of 12 amino acids. 60 Vbeta and 13 Jbeta primers were used in PCR. The table came from immunoSEQ multiplex PCR; TCRdb's copy has only in-frame clones and leaves some out. The table shows approximately 82,000 clones, with more than 60% occurring only once. The TCR was taken from a man aged 35-49 years in good health and CMV-seronegative. Sequences were obtained from PBMCs. The V call is TRBV21-1, the J call TRBJ1-5; the table's D call of TRBD1 was not tested on the DNA. TRBV21-1 is marked as a pseudogene. CDR3: CASAQGKQPQHF. In DNA, the CDR3 is TGTGCCAGCGCACAGGGAAAACAGCCCCAGCATTTT.